This TCR beta chain was profiled in a study of cytomegalovirus exposure and HLA in healthy donors. The study, taken as a whole, reports: Sequencing likely produced, as an artifact, a cluster of highly shared sequence variants. Data from an earlier analysis indicated that most TCR beta V segments were productive either about 87% or about 30% of the time.

A few counts support this clone. What it binds is not known. The PCR employed 60 Vbeta primers together with 13 Jbeta primers. The protocol was immunoSEQ multiplex PCR, while the TCRdb copy is restricted to in-frame clones and leaves out a portion. Of approximately 110,000 clones in the sample, less than 90% are singletons; the top ten hold approximately 0.22%. The length of the CDR3 is 15 residues. Germline V gives CDR1 MGHRA, CDR2 YSYEKL. Trimming shortened V by 5 bases and J by 2 bases, and 12 bases separated the two germline ends. The receptor was isolated from a man aged 45-60 years in good health and CMV-seronegative. Source material: PBMCs. This chain joins TRBV4-1 and TRBJ1-4; D gene ambiguous. CDR3: CASSSLTGTNEKLFF. The DNA of the CDR3 is TGCGCCAGCAGCTCCCTGACGGGGACTAATGAAAAACTGTTTTTT.